This T cell receptor (beta chain) was observed in a study of blood T cells in healthy people across ages. As for the study in general: Per two T cells, template switching captured roughly one barcoded beta molecule. Regarding the study as a whole: Donors of long life had a larger count of naive CD4+ cells and greater diversity than aged donors.

The use of a sample-barcoded 5' primer and a J-beta primer mix characterized a second PCR of roughly 6 to 12 cycles. One entry per CDR3 protein results from TCRdb running MiXCR on the 5' RACE reads. This table has over 550,000 distinct CDR3 sequences, 25% to 35% appearing once. This CDR3 has 15 residues. CDR1 and CDR2 (germline): MDHEN, SYDVKM. The ends were cut back, 2 bases at V and 1 base at J, with 12 bases in the middle. This clonotype came up many times. Its target is not known. The chain recombines TRBV28 with TRBJ2-7; D possibly corresponds to TRBD2 (5 bases). The TCR originated in a woman at least 80 years old in good health. Material for sequencing was blood. The CDR3: CASSLGLGGSYEQYF. DNA for the CDR3: TGTGCCAGCAGTTTAGGCCTTGGAGGATCCTACGAGCAGTACTTC.